This is a list of T cell receptor beta chains from one sample in a study of Graves' ophthalmopathy and Graves' hyperthyroidism. TCRdb used MiXCR to reprocess the multiplex PCR reads, holding one entry per CDR3 protein. The table records 40,000 to 45,000 distinct CDR3 sequences, about 50% of them present only once. Sequenced: peripheral blood. The receptors were sampled from an adult man with Graves' ophthalmopathy. CDR3s include the opening cysteine and the closing phenylalanine or tryptophan. D genes are given only for firm matches. Size values are once, few and many counts, or a class for expanded clones, and some rows have none.

size,J,D,V,CDR3,DNA
many,TRBJ2-1,TRBD2,TRBV4-1,CASSQPGLAANEQFF,TGCGCCAGCAGCCAACCGGGACTAGCGGCGAATGAGCAGTTCTTC
-,TRBJ2-7,TRBD2,TRBV20-1,CSARDGTSGSSEQYF,TGCAGTGCTAGAGACGGGACTAGCGGGAGTAGCGAGCAGTACTTC
-,TRBJ1-5,-,TRBV7-6,CASSLGGDGNQPQHF,TGTGCCAGCAGCTTGGGAGGGGATGGCAATCAGCCCCAGCATTTT
many,TRBJ2-6,-,TRBV5-6,CASSSLRGANVLTF,TGTGCCAGCAGCTCCCTTAGAGGGGCCAACGTCCTGACTTTC
-,TRBJ2-5,-,TRBV7-9,CASSLVWQETQYF,TGTGCCAGCAGCTTAGTTTGGCAAGAGACCCAGTACTTC
many,TRBJ2-7,-,TRBV4-1,CASSLGLQGGYEQYF,TGCGCCAGCAGCCTTGGATTACAGGGCGGGTACGAGCAGTACTTC
many,TRBJ2-7,-,TRBV28,CASSLVYRSGAYEQYF,TGTGCCAGCAGTTTAGTATATAGGTCAGGGGCCTACGAGCAGTACTTC
-,TRBJ1-6,-,TRBV2,CASSEASSPLHF,TGTGCCAGCAGCGAGGCCAGCTCACCCCTCCACTTT
many,TRBJ1-4,-,TRBV4-2,CASSHTWQRNEKLFF,TGTGCCAGCAGCCATACATGGCAGAGGAATGAAAAACTGTTTTTT
many,TRBJ2-1,TRBD2,TRBV6-1,CASSEPGLGLNEQFF,TGTGCCAGCAGTGAACCGGGACTAGGACTCAATGAGCAGTTCTTC
-,TRBJ2-3,-,TRBV7-8,CASSLRDPGRGEDTQYF,TGTGCCAGCAGCTTACGAGATCCGGGGAGAGGTGAAGATACGCAGTATTTT
-,TRBJ2-7,TRBD1,TRBV5-1,CASSTTGGTYEQYF,TGCGCCAGCAGCACGACAGGGGGGACCTACGAGCAGTACTTC
many,TRBJ2-5,TRBD1,TRBV28,CASSTSGTDQETQYF,TGTGCCAGCAGTACTTCCGGGACAGACCAAGAGACCCAGTACTTC
-,TRBJ2-7,-,TRBV20-1,CSATASGPRGEQYF,TGCAGTGCCACTGCGTCTGGACCCCGAGGGGAGCAGTACTTC
medium-sized,TRBJ1-6,TRBD1,TRBV20-1,CSARGTENSPLHF,TGCAGTGCTAGGGGGACAGAGAATTCACCCCTCCACTTT
-,TRBJ2-7,TRBD1,TRBV7-2,CASSLERGTGTYEQYF,TGTGCCAGCAGCTTAGAGCGTGGGACAGGGACCTACGAGCAGTACTTC
-,TRBJ1-3,-,TRBV9,CASSVADSGAYGNTIYF,TGTGCCAGCAGCGTAGCGGATTCGGGGGCTTATGGAAACACCATATATTTT
once,TRBJ2-2,TRBD2,TRBV7-9,CASSDSRSGRAGELFF,TGTGCCAGCAGTGACTCGCGTAGCGGGAGGGCAGGGGAGCTGTTTTTT
-,TRBJ2-7,TRBD1,TRBV20-1,CSAEQGAGTYEQYF,TGCAGCGCTGAACAGGGGGCGGGGACCTACGAGCAGTACTTC
-,TRBJ2-5,TRBD1,TRBV9,CASSGTGSF,TGTGCCAGCAGCGGGACAGGGTCTTTT
many,TRBJ2-3,TRBD2,TRBV4-1,CASSLLVGRASTDTQYF,TGCGCCAGCAGCCTTCTCGTCGGGAGGGCGAGCACAGATACGCAGTATTTT
few,TRBJ2-3,TRBD2,TRBV6-5,CASSSPRPRGGQKDTQYF,TGTGCCAGCAGCTCCCCTCGGCCGCGGGGGGGCCAAAAAGATACGCAGTATTTT
few,TRBJ1-5,TRBD1,TRBV24-1,CATSDGRGDRNQPQHF,TGTGCCACCAGTGATGGAAGAGGGGACAGAAATCAGCCCCAGCATTTT
medium-sized,TRBJ1-5,-,TRBV7-9,CASSALPNQPQHF,TGTGCCAGCAGCGCACTCCCTAATCAGCCCCAGCATTTT
many,TRBJ1-2,-,TRBV4-2,CASSQEGNYGYTF,TGTGCCAGCAGCCAAGAGGGGAACTATGGCTACACCTTC
many,TRBJ2-3,-,TRBV4-3,CASSQEWTPMGADTQYF,TGCGCCAGCAGCCAAGAGTGGACCCCTATGGGGGCAGATACGCAGTATTTT
-,TRBJ2-5,-,TRBV7-9,CASSVSVGASWETQYF,TGCGCCAGCAGCGTAAGCGTGGGGGCAAGTTGGGAGACCCAGTACTTC
many,TRBJ2-3,-,TRBV2,CASSAIQGFTDTQYF,TGTGCCAGCAGCGCTATACAGGGTTTCACAGATACGCAGTATTTT
-,TRBJ2-1,-,TRBV29-1,CSGVGNEQFF,TGCAGCGGTGTCGGGAATGAGCAGTTCTTC
-,TRBJ2-1,-,TRBV30,CAWSDLGGYNEQFF,TGTGCCTGGAGCGATCTCGGGGGTTACAATGAGCAGTTCTTC
many,TRBJ2-2,-,TRBV7-8,CASSLGHPGSTGELFF,TGTGCCAGCAGCTTAGGTCATCCAGGAAGCACCGGGGAGCTGTTTTTT
many,TRBJ2-5,TRBD1,TRBV5-6,CATQDRVEETQYF,TGTGCCACCCAAGACAGGGTGGAAGAGACCCAGTACTTC
few,TRBJ1-3,-,TRBV15,CATSTGRNTIYF,TGTGCCACCAGCACCGGAAGAAACACCATATATTTT
-,TRBJ2-1,TRBD1,TRBV7-9,CASSVRDRGRHQQFF,TGTGCCAGCAGCGTACGGGACAGGGGGCGTCATCAGCAGTTCTTC
many,TRBJ2-1,TRBD2,TRBV11-1,CASSQPTSGGDNEQFF,TGTGCCAGCAGCCAACCGACTAGCGGGGGCGACAATGAGCAGTTCTTC
-,TRBJ1-6,-,TRBV7-9,CASSLKGLPDNSPLHF,TGTGCCAGCAGCTTAAAGGGGCTGCCAGATAATTCACCCCTCCACTTT
-,TRBJ1-2,-,TRBV5-1,CASSLVAGAGNTF,TGCGCCAGCAGCTTGGTGGCAGGGGCTGGAAACACCTTC
many,TRBJ2-5,-,TRBV7-6,CASSSQETQYF,TGTGCCAGCAGCTCCCAAGAGACCCAGTACTTC
-,TRBJ1-3,-,TRBV30,CASELSGNTIYF,TGTGCCTCGGAGCTGTCTGGAAACACCATATATTTT
-,TRBJ2-7,TRBD1,TRBV11-1,CASSPRDRYYEQYF,TGTGCCAGCAGCCCCCGGGACAGGTACTACGAGCAGTACTTC
few,TRBJ2-5,-,TRBV4-2,CASSQEVGGSGPPQETQYF,TGTGCCAGCAGCCAAGAAGTAGGTGGATCCGGGCCCCCCCAAGAGACCCAGTACTTC
few,TRBJ1-2,-,TRBV11-2,CASSPGVGGVANYGYTF,TGTGCCAGCAGCCCGGGGGTGGGGGGGGTTGCTAACTATGGCTACACCTTC
-,TRBJ1-1,TRBD1,TRBV19,CASRGQGDTEAFF,TGTGCCAGTAGAGGACAGGGCGACACTGAAGCCTTCTTT
many,TRBJ1-1,-,TRBV7-3,CASSLTPVGGEAFF,TGTGCCAGCAGCTTAACTCCGGTGGGGGGTGAAGCTTTCTTT
-,TRBJ2-1,TRBD2,TRBV19,CASSHSSGEYNEQFF,TGTGCCAGTAGCCACTCTAGCGGGGAATACAATGAGCAGTTCTTC
many,TRBJ2-7,-,TRBV9,CASSGYFDEQYF,TGTGCCAGCAGCGGATATTTCGACGAGCAGTACTTC
-,TRBJ2-5,-,TRBV15,CATCRGTPRPEETQYF,TGTGCCACCTGCAGAGGGACCCCAAGACCGGAAGAGACTCAGTACTTC
many,TRBJ2-7,TRBD2,TRBV7-9,CASSLGLAGITYEQYF,TGTGCCAGCAGCCTGGGACTAGCGGGTATTACCTACGAGCAGTACTTC
-,TRBJ1-2,TRBD1,TRBV5-1,CASSLSFRGTYGYTF,TGCGCCAGCAGCTTAAGTTTCAGGGGGACCTATGGCTACACCTTC
-,TRBJ1-1,-,TRBV20-1,CSAIGGDTEAFF,TGCAGTGCTATAGGTGGGGACACTGAAGCTTTCTTT
-,TRBJ2-1,TRBD2,TRBV10-3,CAISALLAGGEDEQFF,TGTGCCATCAGTGCCCTACTAGCGGGAGGGGAGGATGAGCAGTTCTTC
-,TRBJ2-3,-,TRBV12-3/TRBV12-4,CASSLASAVDTQYF,TGTGCCAGCAGTTTAGCGTCGGCGGTGGATACGCAGTATTTT
many,TRBJ2-7,-,TRBV12-3/TRBV12-4,CASSLISGSYEQYF,TGTGCCAGCAGTTTGATCAGCGGGTCCTACGAGCAGTACTTC
many,TRBJ2-1,TRBD1,TRBV29-1,CSALQGYGTYNEQFF,TGCAGCGCCCTACAGGGGTATGGGACCTACAATGAGCAGTTCTTC